This T cell receptor beta chain originates from a study of Ad26.COV2.S vaccination and SARS-CoV-2 variants. Across the study: Donor had been placed in the Ad26.COV2.S arm of the COV1001 trial. Points from the study as a whole: Recipients of vaccine and of placebo showed similar breadth of their non-spike TCR repertoires. Ad26.COV2.S recipients had broader spike-specific TCRs (P = 0.0014).

Specified treatment: around 19 received Ad26.COV2.S at low or high dose, single or two shots; about 5 received placebo; per-sample allocation not given. Specimens were obtained on day 63 following the first vaccine or placebo injection. Assay used: immunoSEQ multiplex PCR; TCRdb lists only in-frame clones, some missing. Of more than 300,000 clones listed, 85% are singletons. V lost 2 bases and J lost 8, with 3 bases in between. The germline CDR1 and CDR2 sequences are MNHEY and SVGAGI. CDR3 size: 10 residues. A word on this clone: Its target is not known.

Here the sequenced sample was peripheral blood, taken in a trial of Ad26.COV2.S vaccine versus placebo. This clonotype originated in a person between 18 and 59 years old who received the Ad26.COV2.S COVID-19 vaccine or a placebo. V usage is TRBV6-5 and J usage is TRBJ1-2; no clear D. CDR3 in DNA: TGTGCCAGCAGTTACATCGGCTACACCTTC. This sequence encodes CASSYIGYTF.